This TCR beta chain was documented in a study of vaccination effects on CD4 cells after COVID-19. Before sequencing took place, the ViraFEST assay used viral peptide pools to expand antigen-specific CD4+ T cells. After more than 8 days in culture, the CD4+ T cells were isolated. Confirmation by PCR established that the person had SARS-CoV-2 infection between March and December 2020. Here immunoSEQ multiplex PCR was the method, and the copy in TCRdb shows in-frame clones only, minus some. The top ten clones hold about 5% of a sample with roughly 73,000 clones, over 65% of them seen once. Trimming left V 3 bases short and J 0 bases short, with 7 bases between. The CDR3 length is 14 residues. In germline, CDR1 is SEHNR, CDR2 FQNEAQ (reference sequence). Concerning this clone itself: Its antigen is currently unknown.

The V call is TRBV7-9, the J call TRBJ2-3; D is possibly TRBD2 (6 bases). The receptor was derived from a human donor who had a prior SARS-CoV-2 infection. The source material was CD4+ T cells from PBMCs cultured with HIV peptides, sampled before COVID-19 vaccination. Noted subset: HIV-1 Nef peptide pool negative control/reference culture. CDR3 sequence (DNA): TGTGCCAGCAGCTTCGGGACTAGCACAGATACGCAGTATTTT. Translated: CASSFGTSTDTQYF. Full variable domain (rest looked up from reference TRBV7-9 and TRBJ2-3): DTGVSQNPRHKITKRGQNVTFRCDPISEHNRLYWYRQTLGQGPEFLTYFQNEAQLEKSRLLSDRFSAERPKGSFSTLEIQRTEQGDSAMYLCASSFGTSTDTQYFGPGTRLTVL.